A selection of T cell receptor beta chains follows, all from one sample in a study of cytomegalovirus exposure and HLA in healthy donors. Assay: immunoSEQ multiplex PCR; the TCRdb copy retains only in-frame clones and omits some. The sample holds approximately 100,000 clones. Sequenced input: PBMCs. The origin of the receptors is a man aged 45-60 years in good health and CMV-seronegative. The CDR3 runs from the conserved cysteine through the conserved F or W. The D gene is left open where the match is weak.

CASSQEPQGAQYF	TGCGCCAGCAGCCAAGAACCGCAGGGCGCTCAGTACTTC	13	TRBJ2-7	.	TRBV4-3
CASSLRLRDSPLHF	TGTGCCAGCAGCCTACGACTCAGAGATTCACCCCTCCACTTT	14	TRBJ1-6	.	TRBV5-8
CSVDSSGDTQYF	TGCAGCGTTGATAGCAGCGGGGATACGCAGTATTTT	12	TRBJ2-3	.	TRBV29-1
CASSDRGGTQYF	TGTGCCAGCAGTGACAGGGGTGGTACGCAGTATTTT	12	TRBJ2-3	.	TRBV2
CASSLGAANTGELFF	TGTGCCAGCAGCCTCGGAGCAGCGAACACCGGGGAGCTGTTTTTT	15	TRBJ2-2	.	TRBV7-9
CASSELSGTGVFQHKNSPLHF	TGTGCCAGCAGTGAACTCTCAGGGACAGGGGTCTTCCAGCATAAAAATTCACCCCTCCACTTT	21	TRBJ1-6	TRBD1	TRBV6-1
CSGSGGIDYEQYF	TGCAGCGGATCAGGGGGGATAGATTACGAGCAGTACTTC	13	TRBJ2-7	.	TRBV29-1
CASSVGASNQPQHF	TGTGCCAGCAGCGTAGGAGCTAGCAATCAGCCCCAGCATTTT	14	TRBJ1-5	.	TRBV9
CASSPVGTGESSYNSPLHF	TGCGCCAGCAGCCCGGTAGGGACAGGGGAGAGCTCCTATAATTCACCCCTCCACTTT	19	TRBJ1-6	TRBD1	TRBV5-1
CASSVGGQIYTEAFF	TGTGCCAGCAGCGTGGGGGGACAGATATACACTGAAGCTTTCTTT	15	TRBJ1-1	TRBD1	TRBV5-4
CASSPSGTLNYGYTF	TGCGCCAGCAGCCCGTCCGGGACTCTTAACTATGGCTACACCTTC	15	TRBJ1-2	.	TRBV4-1
CASSASRPRGDTQYF	TGTGCCAGCTCCGCTTCGCGGCCCCGGGGAGATACGCAGTATTTT	15	TRBJ2-3	.	TRBV18
CASRPSGAGETQYF	TGCGCCAGCAGACCAAGCGGGGCAGGTGAGACCCAGTACTTC	14	TRBJ2-5	TRBD2	TRBV10-2
CASSHDGQGFSGNQPQHF	TGTGCCAGCAGCCATGACGGACAGGGGTTTTCAGGCAATCAGCCCCAGCATTTT	18	TRBJ1-5	TRBD1	TRBV14
CATTRGDEQFF	TGTGCCACCACCAGGGGGGATGAGCAGTTCTTC	11	TRBJ2-1	.	TRBV6-6
CAFAGTRVAGRPQETQYF	TGTGCCTTCGCCGGTACCAGGGTGGCGGGGCGACCCCAAGAGACCCAGTACTTC	18	TRBJ2-5	.	TRBV30
CASSARDGYTF	TGTGCCAGCAGCGCCCGGGATGGCTACACCTTC	11	TRBJ1-2	.	TRBV9